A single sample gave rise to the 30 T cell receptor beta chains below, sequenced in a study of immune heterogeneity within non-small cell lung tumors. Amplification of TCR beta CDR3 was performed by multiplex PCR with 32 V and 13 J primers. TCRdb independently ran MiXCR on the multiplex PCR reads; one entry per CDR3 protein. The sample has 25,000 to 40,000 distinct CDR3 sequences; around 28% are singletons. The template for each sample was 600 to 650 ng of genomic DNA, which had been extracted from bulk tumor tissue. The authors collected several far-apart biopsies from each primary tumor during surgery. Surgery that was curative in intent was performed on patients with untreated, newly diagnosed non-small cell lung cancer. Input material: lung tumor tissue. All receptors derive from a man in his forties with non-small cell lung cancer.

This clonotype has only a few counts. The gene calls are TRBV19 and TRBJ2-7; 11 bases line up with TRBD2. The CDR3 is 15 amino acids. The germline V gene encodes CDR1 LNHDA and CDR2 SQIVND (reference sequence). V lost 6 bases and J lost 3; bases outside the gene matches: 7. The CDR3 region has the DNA TGTGCCAGTAGCCAAATAGCGGGAGGGCTCTACGAGCAGTACTTC. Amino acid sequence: CASSQIAGGLYEQYF.

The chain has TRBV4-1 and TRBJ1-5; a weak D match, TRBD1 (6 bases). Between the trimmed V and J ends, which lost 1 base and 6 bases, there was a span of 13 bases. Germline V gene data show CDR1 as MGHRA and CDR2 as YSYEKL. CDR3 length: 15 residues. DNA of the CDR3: TGCGCCAGCAGCCAAGTTCAGGGGCTGGGTCAGCCCCAGCATTTT. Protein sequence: CASSQVQGLGQPQHF.

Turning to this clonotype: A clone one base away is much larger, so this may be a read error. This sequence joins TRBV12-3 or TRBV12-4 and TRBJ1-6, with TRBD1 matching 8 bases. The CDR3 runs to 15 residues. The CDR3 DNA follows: TGTGTCAGCAGTTCCAGGACAGGGACTAATTCACCCCTCCACTTT. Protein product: CVSSSRTGTNSPLHF.

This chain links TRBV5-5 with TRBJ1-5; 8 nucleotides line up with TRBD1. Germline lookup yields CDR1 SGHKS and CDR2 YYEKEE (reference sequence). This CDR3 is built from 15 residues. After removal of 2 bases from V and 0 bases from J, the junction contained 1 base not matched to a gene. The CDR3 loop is CASSLQGGSNQPQHF. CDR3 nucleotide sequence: TGTGCCAGCAGCTTACAGGGGGGTAGCAATCAGCCCCAGCATTTT.

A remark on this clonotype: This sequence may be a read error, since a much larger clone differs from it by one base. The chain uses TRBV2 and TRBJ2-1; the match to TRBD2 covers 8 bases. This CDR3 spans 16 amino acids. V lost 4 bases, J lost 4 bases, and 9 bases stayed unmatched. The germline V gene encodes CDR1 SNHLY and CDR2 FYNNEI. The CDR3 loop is CASSGTETSVYNEQFF. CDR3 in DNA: TGTGCCAGCAGTGGGACCGAGACTAGCGTATACAATGAGCAGTTCTTC.

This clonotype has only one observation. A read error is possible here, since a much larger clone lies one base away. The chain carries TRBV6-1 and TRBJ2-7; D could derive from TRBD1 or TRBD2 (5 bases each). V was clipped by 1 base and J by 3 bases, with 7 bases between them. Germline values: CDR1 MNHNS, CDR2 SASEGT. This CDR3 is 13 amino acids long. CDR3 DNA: TGTGCCAGCAGTGAAGGGGGGTTCTACGAGCAGTACTTC. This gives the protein CASSEGGFYEQYF.

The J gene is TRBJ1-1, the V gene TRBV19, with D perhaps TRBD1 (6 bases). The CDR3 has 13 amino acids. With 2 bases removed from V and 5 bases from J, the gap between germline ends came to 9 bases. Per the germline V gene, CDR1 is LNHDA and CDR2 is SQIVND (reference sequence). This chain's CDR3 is CASSITGRTEAFF. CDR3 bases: TGTGCCAGTAGTATAACAGGGAGGACTGAAGCTTTCTTT.

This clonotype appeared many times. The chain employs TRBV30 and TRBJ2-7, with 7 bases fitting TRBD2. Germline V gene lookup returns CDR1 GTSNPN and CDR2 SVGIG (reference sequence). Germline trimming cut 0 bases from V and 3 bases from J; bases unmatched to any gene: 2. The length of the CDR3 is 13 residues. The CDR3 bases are TGTGCCTGGAGTGTCCTAGCGGTCTACGAGCAGTACTTC. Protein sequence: CAWSVLAVYEQYF. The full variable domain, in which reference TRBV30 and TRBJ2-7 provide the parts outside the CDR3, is SQTIHQWPATLVQPVGSPLSLECTVEGTSNPNLYWYRQAAGRGLQLLFYSVGIGQISSEVPQNLSASRPQDRQFILSSKKLLLSDSGFYLCAWSVLAVYEQYFGPGTRLTVT.

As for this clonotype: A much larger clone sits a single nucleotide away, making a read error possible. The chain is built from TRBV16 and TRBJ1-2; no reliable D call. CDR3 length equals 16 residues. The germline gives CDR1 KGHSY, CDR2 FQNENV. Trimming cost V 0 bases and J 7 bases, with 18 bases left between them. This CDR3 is CASSQSGGSIDAGYTF. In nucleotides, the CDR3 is TGTGCCAGCAGCCAATCGGGAGGGAGCATCGACGCTGGCTACACCTTC.

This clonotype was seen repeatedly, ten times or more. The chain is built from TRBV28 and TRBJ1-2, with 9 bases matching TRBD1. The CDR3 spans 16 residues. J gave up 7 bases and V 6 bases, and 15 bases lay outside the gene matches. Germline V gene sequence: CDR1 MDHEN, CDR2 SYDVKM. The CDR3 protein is CASSSTWDRVKIGYTF. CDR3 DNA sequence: TGTGCCAGCAGCTCCACTTGGGACAGGGTGAAGATTGGCTACACCTTC.

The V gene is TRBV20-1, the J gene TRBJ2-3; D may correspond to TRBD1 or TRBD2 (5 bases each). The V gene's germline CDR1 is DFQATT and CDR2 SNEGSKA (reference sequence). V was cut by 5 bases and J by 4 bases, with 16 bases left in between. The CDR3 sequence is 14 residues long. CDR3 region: CSAAGQKGADTQYF. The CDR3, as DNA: TGCAGTGCTGCGGGCCAGAAAGGGGCAGATACGCAGTATTTT.

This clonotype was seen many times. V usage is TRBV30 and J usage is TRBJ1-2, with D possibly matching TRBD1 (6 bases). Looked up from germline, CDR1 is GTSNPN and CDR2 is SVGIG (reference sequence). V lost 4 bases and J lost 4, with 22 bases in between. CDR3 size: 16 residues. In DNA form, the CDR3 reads TGTGCCTGGAATACTCCGGGACACAAAAAGGGCTATGGCTACACCTTC. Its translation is CAWNTPGHKKGYGYTF.

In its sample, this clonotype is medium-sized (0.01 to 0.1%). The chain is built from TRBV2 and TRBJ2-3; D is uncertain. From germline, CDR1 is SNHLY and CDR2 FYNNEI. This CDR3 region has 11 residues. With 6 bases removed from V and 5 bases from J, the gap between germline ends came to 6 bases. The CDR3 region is CASRYQDTQYF. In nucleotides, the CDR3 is TGTGCCAGCAGGTACCAAGATACGCAGTATTTT.

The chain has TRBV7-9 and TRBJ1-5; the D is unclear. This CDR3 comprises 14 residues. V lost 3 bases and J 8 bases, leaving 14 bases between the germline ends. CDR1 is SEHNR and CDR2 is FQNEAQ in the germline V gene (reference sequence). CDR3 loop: CASSFGVIGEPQHF. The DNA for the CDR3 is TGTGCCAGCAGCTTCGGGGTTATCGGGGAGCCCCAGCATTTT. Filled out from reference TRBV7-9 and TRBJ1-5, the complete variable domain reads DTGVSQNPRHKITKRGQNVTFRCDPISEHNRLYWYRQTLGQGPEFLTYFQNEAQLEKSRLLSDRFSAERPKGSFSTLEIQRTEQGDSAMYLCASSFGVIGEPQHFGDGTRLSIL.

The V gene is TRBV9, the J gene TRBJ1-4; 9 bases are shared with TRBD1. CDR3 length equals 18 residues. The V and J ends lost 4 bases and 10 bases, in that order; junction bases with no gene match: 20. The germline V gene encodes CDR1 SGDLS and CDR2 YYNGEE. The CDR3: CASSPRGTGSVSGVKLFF. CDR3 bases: TGTGCCAGCAGCCCTCGAGGGACAGGGTCTGTTAGCGGTGTAAAACTGTTTTTT.

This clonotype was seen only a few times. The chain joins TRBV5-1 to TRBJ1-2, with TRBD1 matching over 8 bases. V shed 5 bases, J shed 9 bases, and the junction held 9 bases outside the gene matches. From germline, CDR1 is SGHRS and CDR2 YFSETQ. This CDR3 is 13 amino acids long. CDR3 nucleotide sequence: TGCGCCAGCAGTGGAGTCAGGGGGCTTCGCTACACCTTC. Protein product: CASSGVRGLRYTF.

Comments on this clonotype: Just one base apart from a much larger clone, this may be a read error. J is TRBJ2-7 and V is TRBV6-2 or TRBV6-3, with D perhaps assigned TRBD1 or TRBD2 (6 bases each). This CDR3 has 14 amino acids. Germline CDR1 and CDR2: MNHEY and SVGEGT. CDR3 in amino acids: CDSSAGHGGDEQYF. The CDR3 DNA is TGTGACAGCAGTGCGGGACACGGGGGTGACGAGCAGTACTTC.

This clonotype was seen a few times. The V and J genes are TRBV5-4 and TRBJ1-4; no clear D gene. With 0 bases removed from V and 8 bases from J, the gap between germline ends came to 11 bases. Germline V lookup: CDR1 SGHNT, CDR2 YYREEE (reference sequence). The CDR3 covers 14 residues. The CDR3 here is CASSLAGIGEKLFF. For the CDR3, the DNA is TGTGCCAGCAGCTTGGCCGGGATCGGAGAAAAACTGTTTTTT.

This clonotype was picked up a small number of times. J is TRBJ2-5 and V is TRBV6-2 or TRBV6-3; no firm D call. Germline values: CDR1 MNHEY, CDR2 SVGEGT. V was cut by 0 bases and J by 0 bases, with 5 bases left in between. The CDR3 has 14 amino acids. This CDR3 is CASSYSRYQETQYF. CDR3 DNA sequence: TGTGCCAGCAGTTACTCAAGGTACCAAGAGACCCAGTACTTC.

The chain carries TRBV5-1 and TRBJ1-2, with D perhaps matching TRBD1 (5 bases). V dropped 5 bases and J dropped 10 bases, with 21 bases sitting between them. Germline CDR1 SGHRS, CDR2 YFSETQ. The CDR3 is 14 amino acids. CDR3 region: CASSLSRDLDDYTF. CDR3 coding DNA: TGCGCCAGCAGTTTGAGTCGGGACTTAGATGACTACACCTTC.

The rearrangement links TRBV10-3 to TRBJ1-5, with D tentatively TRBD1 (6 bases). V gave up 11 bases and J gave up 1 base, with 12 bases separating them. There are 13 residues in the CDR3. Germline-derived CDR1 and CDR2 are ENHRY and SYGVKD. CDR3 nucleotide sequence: TGTGCCGTACGTGGGACAAGCAATCAGCCCCAGCATTTT. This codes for CAVRGTSNQPQHF.

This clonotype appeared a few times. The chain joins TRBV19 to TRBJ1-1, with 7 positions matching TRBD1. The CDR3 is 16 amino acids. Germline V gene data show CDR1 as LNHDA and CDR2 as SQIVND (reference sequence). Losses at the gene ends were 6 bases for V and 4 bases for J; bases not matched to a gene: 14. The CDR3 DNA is TGTGCCAGTAGCCCTCGTTCAGGGGGGAGCGGCACTGAAGCTTTCTTT. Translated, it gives CASSPRSGGSGTEAFF.

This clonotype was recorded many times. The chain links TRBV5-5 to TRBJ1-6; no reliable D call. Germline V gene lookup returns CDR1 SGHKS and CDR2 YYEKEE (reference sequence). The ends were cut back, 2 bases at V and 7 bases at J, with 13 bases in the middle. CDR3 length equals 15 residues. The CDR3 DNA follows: TGTGCCAGCAGCTTATCGTCGACACAGAATTCACCCCTCCACTTT. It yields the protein CASSLSSTQNSPLHF.

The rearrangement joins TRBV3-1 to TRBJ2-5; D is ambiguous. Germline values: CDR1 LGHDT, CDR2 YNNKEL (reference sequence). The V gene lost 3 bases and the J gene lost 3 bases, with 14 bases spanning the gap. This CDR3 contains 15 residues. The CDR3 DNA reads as TGTGCCAGCAGCCAGGGGATAGGGCCCAAAGAGACCCAGTACTTC. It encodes CASSQGIGPKETQYF.

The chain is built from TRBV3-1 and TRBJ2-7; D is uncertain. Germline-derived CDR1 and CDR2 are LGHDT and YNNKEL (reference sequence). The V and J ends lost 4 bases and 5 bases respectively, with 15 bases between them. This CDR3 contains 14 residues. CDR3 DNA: TGTGCCAGCAGCCCCCGACTGGGGTCGAACGAGCAGTACTTC. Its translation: CASSPRLGSNEQYF.

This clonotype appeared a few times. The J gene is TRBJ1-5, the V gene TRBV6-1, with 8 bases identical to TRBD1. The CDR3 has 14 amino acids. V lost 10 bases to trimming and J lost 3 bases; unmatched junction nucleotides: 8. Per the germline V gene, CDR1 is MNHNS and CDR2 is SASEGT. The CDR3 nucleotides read TGTGCCACCGGGACAGGTGCTTTCAATCAGCCCCAGCATTTT. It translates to CATGTGAFNQPQHF.

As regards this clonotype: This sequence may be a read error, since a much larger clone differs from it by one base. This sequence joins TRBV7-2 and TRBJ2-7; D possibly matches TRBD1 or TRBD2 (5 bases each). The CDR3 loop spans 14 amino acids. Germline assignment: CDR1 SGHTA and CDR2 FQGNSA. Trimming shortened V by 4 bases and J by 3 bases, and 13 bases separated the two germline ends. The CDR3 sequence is CASSSGPAIYEQYF. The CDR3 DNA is TGTGCCAGCAGCTCGGGACCGGCGATCTACGAGCAGTACTTC. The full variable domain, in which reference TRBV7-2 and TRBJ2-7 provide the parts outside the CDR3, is GAGVSQSPSNKVTEKGKDVELRCDPISGHTALYWYRQSLGQGLEFLIYFQGNSAPDKSGLPSDRFSAERTGGSVSTLTIQRTQQEDSAVYLCASSSGPAIYEQYFGPGTRLTVT.

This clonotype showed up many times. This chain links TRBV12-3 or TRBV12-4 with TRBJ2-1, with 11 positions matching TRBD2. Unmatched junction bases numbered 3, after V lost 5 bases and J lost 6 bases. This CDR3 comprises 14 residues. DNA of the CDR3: TGTGCCAGCAGTACCCTAGCGGGAGGCAATGAGCAGTTCTTC. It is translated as CASSTLAGGNEQFF.

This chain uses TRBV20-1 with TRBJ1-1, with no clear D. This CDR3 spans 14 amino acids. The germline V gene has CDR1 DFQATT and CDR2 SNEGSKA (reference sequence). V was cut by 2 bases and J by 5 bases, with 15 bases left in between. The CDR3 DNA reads TGCAGTGCTAGACCCGCCCGAGGAGTTACTGAAGCTTTCTTT. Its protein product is CSARPARGVTEAFF.

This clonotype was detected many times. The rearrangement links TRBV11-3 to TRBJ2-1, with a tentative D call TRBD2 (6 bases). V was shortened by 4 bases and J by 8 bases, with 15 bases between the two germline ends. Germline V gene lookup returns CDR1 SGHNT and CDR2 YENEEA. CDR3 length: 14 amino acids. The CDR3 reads CASSSITSSHEQFF. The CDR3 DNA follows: TGTGCCAGCAGCTCCATAACTAGCAGCCATGAGCAGTTCTTC.